What follows describes a single T cell receptor beta chain. The sample belongs to a study of cytomegalovirus exposure and HLA in healthy donors. Both 60 Vbeta primers and 13 Jbeta primers went into the PCR. Assay: immunoSEQ multiplex PCR; the TCRdb copy retains only in-frame clones and omits some. The repertoire holds about 120,000 clones, with 74% as singletons. Trimming removed 0 bases from V and 8 bases from J, with 13 bases in between. CDR1 and CDR2 (germline): MNHGY, SVAAGI. The CDR3 is 14 residues long. The TCR originated in a man aged 35 to 55 in good health and CMV-seropositive. Sample: PBMCs. J is TRBJ1-2 and V is TRBV6-9; D is unclear. The CDR3 is CASSYSPGSGGYTF. CDR3 in DNA: TGTGCCAGCAGTTATTCGCCGGGATCCGGAGGCTACACCTTC.